The sequence of this TCR beta chain was determined in a study of CD8 T cells in Susac syndrome. Roughly 0.45 to 1 ug RNA was reverse transcribed with random hexamers. One entry per CDR3 protein results from TCRdb running MiXCR on the immunoSEQ multiplex PCR reads. Among 300,000 to 350,000 distinct CDR3 sequences, around 90% were seen once, and the ten largest hold roughly 0.07%. The CDR3 consists of 15 residues. J lost 5 bases, V lost 6 bases, and 9 bases had no gene match. Per the germline V gene, CDR1 is SGHVS and CDR2 is FQNEAQ. General study points: The TCR sequencing and HLA analysis in the study involved a relatively small number of individuals, as the study acknowledged.

To note about this clonotype: The antigen remains unidentified.

Negative isolation was applied to CD8+ and CD4+ T cells, and FACS enrichment was applied to TEMRA cells. The rearrangement uses TRBV7-8 and TRBJ1-1; 10 nucleotides agree with TRBD1. Sequenced sample: CD4+ T cells from PBMCs. This clonotype was sampled from a human donor with multiple sclerosis. The DNA for the CDR3 is TGTGCCAGCAGGGTGACAGGGGGCGCAGAAACTGAAGCTTTCTTT. Translated, it gives CASRVTGGAETEAFF.